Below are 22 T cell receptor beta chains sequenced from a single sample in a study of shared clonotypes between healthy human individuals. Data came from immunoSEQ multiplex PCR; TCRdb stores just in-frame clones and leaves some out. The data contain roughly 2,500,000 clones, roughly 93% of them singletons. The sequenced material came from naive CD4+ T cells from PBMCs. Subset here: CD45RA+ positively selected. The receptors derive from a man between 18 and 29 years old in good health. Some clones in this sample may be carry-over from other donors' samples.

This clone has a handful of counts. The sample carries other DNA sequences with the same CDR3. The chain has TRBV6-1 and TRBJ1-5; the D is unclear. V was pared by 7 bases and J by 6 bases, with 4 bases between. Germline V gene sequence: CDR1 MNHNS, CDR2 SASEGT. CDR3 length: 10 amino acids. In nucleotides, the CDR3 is TGTGCCAGCAATGGTCAGCCCCAGCATTTT. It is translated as CASNGQPQHF.

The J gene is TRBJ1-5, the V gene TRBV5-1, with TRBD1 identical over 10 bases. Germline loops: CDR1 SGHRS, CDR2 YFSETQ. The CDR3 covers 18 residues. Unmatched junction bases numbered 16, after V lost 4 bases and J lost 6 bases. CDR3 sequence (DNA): TGCGCCAGCAGCCCCCAACCCCCGGGACAGGGGCCCCCTCAGCCCCAGCATTTT. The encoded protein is CASSPQPPGQGPPQPQHF.

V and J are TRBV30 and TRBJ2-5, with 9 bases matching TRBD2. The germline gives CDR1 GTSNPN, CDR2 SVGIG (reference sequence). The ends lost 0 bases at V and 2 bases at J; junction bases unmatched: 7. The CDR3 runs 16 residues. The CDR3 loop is CAWSVGASGTQETQYF. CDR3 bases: TGTGCCTGGAGTGTTGGGGCTAGCGGGACACAAGAGACCCAGTACTTC.

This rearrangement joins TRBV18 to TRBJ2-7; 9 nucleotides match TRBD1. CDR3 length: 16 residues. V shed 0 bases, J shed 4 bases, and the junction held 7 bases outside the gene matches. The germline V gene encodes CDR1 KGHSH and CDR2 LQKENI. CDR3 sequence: CASSPPGTGIGYEQYF. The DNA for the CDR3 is TGTGCCAGCTCACCACCTGGGACAGGGATTGGGTACGAGCAGTACTTC.

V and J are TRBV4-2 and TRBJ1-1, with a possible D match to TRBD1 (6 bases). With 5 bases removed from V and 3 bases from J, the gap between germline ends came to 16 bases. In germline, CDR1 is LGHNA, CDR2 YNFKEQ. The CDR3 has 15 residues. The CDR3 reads CASSLVSGEYTEAFF. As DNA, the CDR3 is TGTGCCAGCAGCTTAGTTTCAGGGGAGTACACTGAAGCTTTCTTT.

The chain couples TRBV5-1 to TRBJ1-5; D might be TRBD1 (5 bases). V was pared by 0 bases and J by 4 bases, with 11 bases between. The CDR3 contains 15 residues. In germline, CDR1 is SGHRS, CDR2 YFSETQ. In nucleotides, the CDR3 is TGCGCCAGCAGCTTGGTCCAGGGATGGAATCAGCCCCAGCATTTT. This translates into CASSLVQGWNQPQHF. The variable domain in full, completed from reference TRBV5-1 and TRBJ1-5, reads KAGVTQTPRYLIKTRGQQVTLSCSPISGHRSVSWYQQTPGQGLQFLFEYFSETQRNKGNFPGRFSGRQFSNSRSEMNVSTLELGDSALYLCASSLVQGWNQPQHFGDGTRLSIL.

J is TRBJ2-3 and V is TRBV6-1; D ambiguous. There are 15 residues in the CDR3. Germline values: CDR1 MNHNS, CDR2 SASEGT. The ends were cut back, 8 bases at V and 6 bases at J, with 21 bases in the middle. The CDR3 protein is CASRNFRLFSDTQYF. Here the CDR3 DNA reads TGTGCCAGCCGCAACTTTAGGCTTTTTTCGGATACGCAGTATTTT.

The CDR3 region has the DNA TGCGCCAGCAGCCCCGGGACTAGCGTCTTAGAGACCCAGTACTTC. It translates to CASSPGTSVLETQYF. The chain recombines TRBV5-1 with TRBJ2-5; 10 bases are shared with TRBD2. Per the germline V gene, CDR1 is SGHRS and CDR2 is YFSETQ. There are 15 residues in the CDR3. The junction had 7 bases not matched to a gene; V was cut back by 4 bases and J by 4 bases.

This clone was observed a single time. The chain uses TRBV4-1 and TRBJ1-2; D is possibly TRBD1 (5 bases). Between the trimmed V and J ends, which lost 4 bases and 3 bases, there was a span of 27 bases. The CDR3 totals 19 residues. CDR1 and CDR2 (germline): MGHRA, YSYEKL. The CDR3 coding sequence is TGCGCCAGCAGCCTCCCCGCCGCAGGGAGGGGATCCCGGGACTATGGCTACACCTTC. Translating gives CASSLPAAGRGSRDYGYTF.

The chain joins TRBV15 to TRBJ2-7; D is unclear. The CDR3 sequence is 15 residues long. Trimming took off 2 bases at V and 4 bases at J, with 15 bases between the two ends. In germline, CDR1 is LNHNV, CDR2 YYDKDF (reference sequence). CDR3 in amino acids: CATSRSYGRQYEQYF. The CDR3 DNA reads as TGTGCCACCAGCAGATCGTACGGCCGACAATACGAGCAGTACTTC.

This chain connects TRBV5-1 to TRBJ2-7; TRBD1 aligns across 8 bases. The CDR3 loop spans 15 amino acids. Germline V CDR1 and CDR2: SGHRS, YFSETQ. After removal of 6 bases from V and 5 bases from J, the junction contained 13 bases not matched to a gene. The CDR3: CASKVFGQGGDEQYF. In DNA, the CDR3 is TGCGCCAGCAAAGTTTTCGGACAGGGCGGCGACGAGCAGTACTTC.

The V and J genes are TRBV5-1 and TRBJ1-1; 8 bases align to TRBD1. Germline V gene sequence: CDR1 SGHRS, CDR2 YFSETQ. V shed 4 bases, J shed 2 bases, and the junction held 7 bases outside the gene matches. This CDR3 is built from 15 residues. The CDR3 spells CASSHGQGANTEAFF. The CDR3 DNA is TGCGCCAGCAGCCACGGACAGGGAGCAAACACTGAAGCTTTCTTT.

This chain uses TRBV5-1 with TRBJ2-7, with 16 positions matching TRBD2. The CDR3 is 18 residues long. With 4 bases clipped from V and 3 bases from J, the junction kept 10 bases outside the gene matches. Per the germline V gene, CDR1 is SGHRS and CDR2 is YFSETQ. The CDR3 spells CASSGGLAGGPSGYEQYF. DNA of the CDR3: TGCGCCAGCAGCGGGGGACTAGCGGGAGGGCCATCTGGCTACGAGCAGTACTTC.

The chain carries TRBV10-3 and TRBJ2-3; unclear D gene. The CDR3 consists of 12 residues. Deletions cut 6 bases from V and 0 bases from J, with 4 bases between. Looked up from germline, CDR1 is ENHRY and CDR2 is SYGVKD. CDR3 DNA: TGTGCCATCAGGGAGAGCACAGATACGCAGTATTTT. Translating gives CAIRESTDTQYF.

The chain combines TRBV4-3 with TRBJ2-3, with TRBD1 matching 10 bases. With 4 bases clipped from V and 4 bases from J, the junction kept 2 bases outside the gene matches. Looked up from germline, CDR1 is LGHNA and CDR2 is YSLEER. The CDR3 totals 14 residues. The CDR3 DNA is TGCGCCAGCAGCCGGGACAGGGGTCCAGATACGCAGTATTTT. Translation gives CASSRDRGPDTQYF.

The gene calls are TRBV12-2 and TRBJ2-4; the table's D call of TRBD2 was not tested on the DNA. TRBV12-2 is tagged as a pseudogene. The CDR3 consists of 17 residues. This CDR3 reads CASRPARDYNYKNIQYF. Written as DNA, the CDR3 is TGTGCAAGTCGCCCAGCCCGGGACTACAACTATAAAAACATTCAGTACTTC.

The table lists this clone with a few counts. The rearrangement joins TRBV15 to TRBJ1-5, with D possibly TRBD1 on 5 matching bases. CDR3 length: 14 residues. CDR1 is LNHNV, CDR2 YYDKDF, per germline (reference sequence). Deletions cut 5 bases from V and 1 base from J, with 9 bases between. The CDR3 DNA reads TGTGCCACCAGCCGGGGGTACAGCAATCAGCCCCAGCATTTT. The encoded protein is CATSRGYSNQPQHF.

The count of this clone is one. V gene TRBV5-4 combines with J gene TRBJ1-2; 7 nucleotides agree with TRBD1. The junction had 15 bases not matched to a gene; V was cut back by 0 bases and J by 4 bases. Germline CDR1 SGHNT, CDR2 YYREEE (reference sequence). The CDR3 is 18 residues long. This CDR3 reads CASSLAGPGGTGAYGYTF. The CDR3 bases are TGTGCCAGCAGCTTGGCCGGTCCAGGGGGAACCGGAGCCTATGGCTACACCTTC. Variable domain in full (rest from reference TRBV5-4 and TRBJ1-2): ETGVTQSPTHLIKTRGQQVTLRCSSQSGHNTVSWYQQALGQGPQFIFQYYREEENGRGNFPPRFSGLQFPNYSSELNVNALELDDSALYLCASSLAGPGGTGAYGYTFGSGTRLTVV.

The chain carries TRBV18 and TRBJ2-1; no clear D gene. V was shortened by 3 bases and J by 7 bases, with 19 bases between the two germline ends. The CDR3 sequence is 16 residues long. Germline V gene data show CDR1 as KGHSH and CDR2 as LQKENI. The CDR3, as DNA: TGTGCCAGCTCACCCGATGGAAGGGCAGGAAGGAATGAGCAGTTCTTC. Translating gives CASSPDGRAGRNEQFF.

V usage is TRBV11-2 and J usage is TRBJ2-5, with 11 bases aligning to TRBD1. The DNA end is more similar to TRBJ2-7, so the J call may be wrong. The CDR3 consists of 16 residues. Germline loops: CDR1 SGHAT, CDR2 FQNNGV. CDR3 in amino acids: CASSLGGTGGSYEQYF. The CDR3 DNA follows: TGTGCCAGCAGCTTAGGAGGGACAGGGGGCTCCTACGAGCAGTACTTC.

The CDR3 DNA sequence: TGTGCCAGCAATATAAGACAGACTAGCACAGATACGCAGTATTTT. The encoded protein is CASNIRQTSTDTQYF. The rearrangement joins TRBV2 to TRBJ2-3, with a weak D call TRBD1 (5 bases). The germline V gene encodes CDR1 SNHLY and CDR2 FYNNEI. The CDR3 consists of 15 residues. Trimming left V 7 bases short and J 0 bases short, with 14 bases between.

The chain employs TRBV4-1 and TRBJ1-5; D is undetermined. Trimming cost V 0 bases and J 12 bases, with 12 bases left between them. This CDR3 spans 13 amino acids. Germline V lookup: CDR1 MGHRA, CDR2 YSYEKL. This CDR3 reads CASSQDGSLGQHF. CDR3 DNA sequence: TGCGCCAGCAGCCAAGACGGCTCCCTAGGCCAGCATTTT.